This is a list of T cell receptor beta chains from one sample in a study of CD4 T cells in relation to SARS-CoV-2 and coronaviruses. Here immunoSEQ multiplex PCR was the method, and the copy in TCRdb shows in-frame clones only, minus some. The table has roughly 11,000 clones, 80% to 90% seen once; the top ten hold approximately 2.1%. Sequenced sample: naive CD4+ T cells from PBMCs. All receptors come from an adult with COVID-19. The CDR3 runs from the conserved cysteine through the conserved F or W. The D gene is left open where the match is weak.

V gene	J gene	D gene	CDR3 DNA	CDR3 protein
TRBV15	TRBJ1-3	TRBD1	TGTGCCACCAGCGCCCCAGGGGGGGCTGGAAACACCATATATTTT	CATSAPGGAGNTIYF
TRBV6-5	TRBJ2-5	TRBD1	TGTGCCAGCAGCTACAGCGGACAGGGTGAGACCCAGTACTTC	CASSYSGQGETQYF
TRBV5-1	TRBJ2-7	-	TGCGCCAGCAGCAAGGACAGAGAATACGAGCAGTACTTC	CASSKDREYEQYF
TRBV30	TRBJ2-1	-	TGTGCCTCCCGCAGGGTCAATGAGCAGTTCTTC	CASRRVNEQFF
TRBV7-9	TRBJ1-5	-	TGTGCCGCGGCCAATTATAGCAATCAGCCCCAGCATTTT	CAAANYSNQPQHF
TRBV3-1/TRBV3-2	TRBJ2-4	-	TGTGCCAGCAGCCAAAGGACATTAGCCAAAAACATTCAGTACTTC	CASSQRTLAKNIQYF
TRBV5-1	TRBJ2-5	TRBD1	TGCGCCAGCAGCGCCGACAGGGCAGAGACCCAGTACTTC	CASSADRAETQYF
TRBV5-1	TRBJ2-1	TRBD1	TGCGCCAGCAGCCCGGGACAGTCCTACAATGAGCAGTTCTTC	CASSPGQSYNEQFF
TRBV28	TRBJ2-5	TRBD2	TGTGCCAGCACCCCGCCCAAAGGTAGAACTAGCGGGGGGCGATGGGAGACCCAGTACTTC	CASTPPKGRTSGGRWETQYF
TRBV27	TRBJ1-6	-	TGTGCCAGCAGTAAAACAGGGTGGGATAATTCACCCCTCCACTTT	CASSKTGWDNSPLHF
TRBV5-4	TRBJ2-7	-	TGTGCCAGCAGCCAGACTGGACAGCTCTACGAGCAGTACTTC	CASSQTGQLYEQYF
TRBV12-3/TRBV12-4	TRBJ1-3	-	TGTGCCAGCAGCCTAGGGGGCACCATATATTTT	CASSLGGTIYF
TRBV6-4	TRBJ1-4	-	TGTGCCAGCAGCCGGGCCCCCAATGAAAAACTGTTTTTT	CASSRAPNEKLFF
TRBV7-2	TRBJ2-3	TRBD2	TGTGCCAGCAGCTTAGCGCTATCACTAGCGGGGGCCACAGATACGCAGTATTTT	CASSLALSLAGATDTQYF
TRBV11-2	TRBJ2-4	TRBD1	TGTGCCAGCAGCGCGGGACAGGGTATTGGCATTCAGTACTTC	CASSAGQGIGIQYF
TRBV9	TRBJ1-1	-	TGTGCCAGCAGCGTAGCAGGGGTTAACACTGAAGCTTTCTTT	CASSVAGVNTEAFF
TRBV5-1	TRBJ2-7	-	TGCGCCAGCAGCTTCACAGGCAGCTCCTACGAGCAGTACTTC	CASSFTGSSYEQYF
TRBV15	TRBJ2-7	-	TGTGCCACCAGCCGACCAGCCTACGAGCAGTACTTC	CATSRPAYEQYF
TRBV7-8	TRBJ1-3	TRBD1	TGTGCCAGCAGCGGTAACACAGGGGCTGGAAACACCATATATTTT	CASSGNTGAGNTIYF
TRBV6-5	TRBJ1-5	-	TGTGCCAGCAGTCGGACGGACCGGGGGCCCCAGCATTTT	CASSRTDRGPQHF